The sequence of this T cell receptor beta chain was determined in a study of beta chain features in type 1 diabetes. Study observations and caveats: Among patients with Type 1 diabetes, TCRB CDR3s were moderately but significantly shorter in every one of the four CD4+ subsets. The study found fewer insertions and more deletions at VDJ junctions in type 1 diabetes patients.

Turning to this clone: Its antigen is unidentified.

This CDR3 has 14 residues. Germline V lookup: CDR1 SGHRS, CDR2 YFSETQ. V lost 3 bases and J 0 bases, leaving 10 bases between the germline ends. The sequenced template was cDNA made from the entire isolated RNA. Repertoires were generated with immunoSEQ multiplex PCR, while TCRdb's copy carries only in-frame clones and drops some. Seen here are under 900,000 clones, roughly 15% observed once, and the top ten hold 0.02% to 0.025%. V is TRBV5-1 and J is TRBJ2-7; possible D gene TRBD2, 5 bases. The sequenced sample was naive CD4+ T cells from blood. The TCR sequence derives from a woman aged 18 to 35 in good health. CDR3 DNA sequence: TGCGCCAGCAGCTCTGGTGGGAGCTCCTACGAGCAGTACTTC. It translates to CASSSGGSSYEQYF. The whole variable domain, filled in from reference TRBV5-1 and TRBJ2-7, reads KAGVTQTPRYLIKTRGQQVTLSCSPISGHRSVSWYQQTPGQGLQFLFEYFSETQRNKGNFPGRFSGRQFSNSRSEMNVSTLELGDSALYLCASSSGGSSYEQYFGPGTRLTVT.